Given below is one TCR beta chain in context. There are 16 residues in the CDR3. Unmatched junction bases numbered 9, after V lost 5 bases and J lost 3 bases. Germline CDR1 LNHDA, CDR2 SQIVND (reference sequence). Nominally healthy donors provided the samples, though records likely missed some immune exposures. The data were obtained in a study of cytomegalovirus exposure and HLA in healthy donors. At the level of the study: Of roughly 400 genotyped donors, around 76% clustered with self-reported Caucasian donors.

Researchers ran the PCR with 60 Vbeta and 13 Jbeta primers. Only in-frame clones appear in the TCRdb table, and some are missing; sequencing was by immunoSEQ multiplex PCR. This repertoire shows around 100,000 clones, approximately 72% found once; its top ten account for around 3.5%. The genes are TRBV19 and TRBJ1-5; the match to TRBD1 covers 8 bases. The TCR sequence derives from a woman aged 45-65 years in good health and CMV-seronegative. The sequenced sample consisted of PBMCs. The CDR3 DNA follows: TGTGCCAGTAGTGTAATCAGGGGGCGAAACAATCAGCCCCAGCATTTT. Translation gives CASSVIRGRNNQPQHF.